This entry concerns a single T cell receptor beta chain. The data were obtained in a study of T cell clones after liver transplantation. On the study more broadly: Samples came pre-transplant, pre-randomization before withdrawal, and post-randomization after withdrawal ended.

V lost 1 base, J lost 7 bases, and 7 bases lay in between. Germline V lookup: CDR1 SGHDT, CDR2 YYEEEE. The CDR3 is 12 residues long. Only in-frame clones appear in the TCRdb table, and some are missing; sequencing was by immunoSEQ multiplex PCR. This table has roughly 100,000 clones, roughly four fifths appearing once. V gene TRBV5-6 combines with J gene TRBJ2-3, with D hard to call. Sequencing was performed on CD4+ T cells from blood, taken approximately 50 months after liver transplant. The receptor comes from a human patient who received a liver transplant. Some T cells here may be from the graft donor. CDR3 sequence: CASSLLGNTQYF. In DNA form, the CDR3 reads TGTGCCAGCAGCTTGCTGGGGAATACGCAGTATTTT.